The T cell receptor beta chain under discussion was sequenced for a study of regulatory T cells in long-lasting Graves disease. Study overall: Under 3 months of antithyroid drugs had been taken by newly diagnosed Graves' patients.

With iRepertoire HTBI primers and Arm-PCR of CDR3 regions, TCR beta libraries were built. TCRdb re-analysed the multiplex PCR reads in MiXCR, keeping a single row per CDR3 protein. Here the sample spans roughly 320,000 distinct CDR3 sequences, about a sixth being singletons. The time point is: newly diagnosed GD, antithyroid drugs for less than 3 months. Isolated PBMC RNA provided the starting material for the TCR library. This CDR3 spans 13 amino acids. V was shortened by 4 bases and J by 7 bases, with 11 bases between the two germline ends. In germline, CDR1 is MNHNS, CDR2 SASEGT. The same sample was also used in a study of T cells in Graves' hyperthyroidism and ophthalmopathy. That paper states: Absence of ophthalmopathy progression within 18 months defined stable Graves' hyperthyroidism. Primed by the HTBI set, a first-round RT-PCR was run on the TCR CDR3. Ophthalmopathy was told apart from stable hyperthyroidism by a 13 V-J model.

The origin of this receptor is a man between 40 and 49 years old with Graves disease. The material was peripheral blood mononuclear cells (PBMCs), obtained at new diagnosis, from a patient treated with antithyroid drugs. This chain links TRBV6-1 with TRBJ2-1; D possibly uses TRBD1 or TRBD2 (5 bases each). Here the CDR3 reads CASSAGAENEQFF. The CDR3 DNA follows: TGTGCCAGCAGTGCCGGGGCCGAAAATGAGCAGTTCTTC.